This is a list of T cell receptor beta chains from one sample in a study of blood T cell repertoires in COVID-19. Measured with immunoSEQ multiplex PCR; TCRdb has only the in-frame clones, and not every one. Of some 320,000 clones listed, around nine tenths are singletons. Sequencing was done on a sample of PBMCs or T cells enriched from blood (not recorded which). The source is a woman in her 30s who had been exposed to COVID-19. Both conserved end residues are part of each CDR3. Fields, in order: V gene, D gene, J gene, clone size, CDR3 DNA, CDR3 protein. A D gene is named only where the DNA matches it firmly. A row's size may be missing; if present it is once, few, many or a size class.

V gene: TRBV18; D gene: -; J gene: TRBJ1-1; clone size: -; CDR3 DNA: TGTGCCAGCTCACCATCCTGGGGGGTCAACACTGAAGCTTTCTTT; CDR3 protein: CASSPSWGVNTEAFF
V gene: TRBV5-5; D gene: TRBD2; J gene: TRBJ2-3; clone size: -; CDR3 DNA: TGTGCCAGCAGCTTTAATGTGCGCGGGGGGGGCACAGATACGCAGTATTTT; CDR3 protein: CASSFNVRGGGTDTQYF
V gene: TRBV7-2; D gene: TRBD1; J gene: TRBJ2-3; clone size: -; CDR3 DNA: TGTGCCAGCAGCCCCTGGGACAGGGGGCGGGATACGCAGTATTTT; CDR3 protein: CASSPWDRGRDTQYF
V gene: TRBV10-3; D gene: -; J gene: TRBJ2-1; clone size: -; CDR3 DNA: TGTGCCATCAGTGAATCCCCCCTTTTCCCGGGTGAGCAGTTCTTC; CDR3 protein: CAISESPLFPGEQFF
V gene: TRBV5-1; D gene: TRBD1; J gene: TRBJ2-7; clone size: -; CDR3 DNA: TGCGCCAGCAGCATTGACAGGGGTTCGTCCTACGAGCAGTACTTC; CDR3 protein: CASSIDRGSSYEQYF
V gene: TRBV4-2; D gene: TRBD2; J gene: TRBJ2-1; clone size: -; CDR3 DNA: TGTGCCAGCAGCCAAGATCTCGGGGGGGCGTACAATGAGCAGTTCTTC; CDR3 protein: CASSQDLGGAYNEQFF
V gene: TRBV7-6; D gene: TRBD1; J gene: TRBJ2-3; clone size: once; CDR3 DNA: TGTGCCAGCAGCTTCGGGACAGGAAGGACAGATACGCAGTATTTT; CDR3 protein: CASSFGTGRTDTQYF
V gene: TRBV9; D gene: -; J gene: TRBJ1-2; clone size: -; CDR3 DNA: TGTGCCAGCAGCGTGGCAGGGAGGGCCTATGGCTACACCTTC; CDR3 protein: CASSVAGRAYGYTF
V gene: TRBV7-9; D gene: TRBD2; J gene: TRBJ2-7; clone size: -; CDR3 DNA: TGTGCCAGCAGCCCTATACTAGCGGGGAAATCCTACGAGCAGTACTTC; CDR3 protein: CASSPILAGKSYEQYF
V gene: TRBV3-1/TRBV3-2; D gene: TRBD1; J gene: TRBJ2-7; clone size: -; CDR3 DNA: TGTGCCAGCAGCCAAGGGGGGCCAGGGGGCCCGAGGGCCTACGAGCAGTACTTC; CDR3 protein: CASSQGGPGGPRAYEQYF
V gene: TRBV16; D gene: TRBD1; J gene: TRBJ1-5; clone size: -; CDR3 DNA: TGTGCCAGCAGCCAACCAGGGGGGAATCAGCCCCAGCATTTT; CDR3 protein: CASSQPGGNQPQHF
V gene: TRBV7-2; D gene: TRBD2; J gene: TRBJ2-3; clone size: -; CDR3 DNA: TGTGCCAGCAGCCCACTGGCGCGGGGGATCACAGATACGCAGTATTTT; CDR3 protein: CASSPLARGITDTQYF
V gene: TRBV6-2/TRBV6-3; D gene: -; J gene: TRBJ2-3; clone size: -; CDR3 DNA: TGTGCCAGCAGTTACGGTGCGGGGGCCGACACAGATACGCAGTATTTT; CDR3 protein: CASSYGAGADTDTQYF
V gene: TRBV7-2; D gene: -; J gene: TRBJ1-3; clone size: -; CDR3 DNA: TGTGCCAGCAGCCAACAGGGCGGAAACACCATATATTTT; CDR3 protein: CASSQQGGNTIYF
V gene: TRBV13; D gene: -; J gene: TRBJ1-6; clone size: -; CDR3 DNA: TGTGCCAGCAGCTTAGGGGGGAGCAATTCACCCCTCCACTTT; CDR3 protein: CASSLGGSNSPLHF
V gene: TRBV9; D gene: TRBD2; J gene: TRBJ2-1; clone size: -; CDR3 DNA: TGTGCCAGCAGCCGCCCGGCTAGCGGGGGCCTTCCAGAGCAGTTCTTC; CDR3 protein: CASSRPASGGLPEQFF
V gene: TRBV6-2/TRBV6-3; D gene: TRBD2; J gene: TRBJ2-1; clone size: -; CDR3 DNA: TGTGCCAGCAGTTACCCCACGACTAGCGGGGGCAGCAATGAGCAGTTCTTC; CDR3 protein: CASSYPTTSGGSNEQFF
V gene: TRBV6-2/TRBV6-3; D gene: TRBD1; J gene: TRBJ1-6; clone size: -; CDR3 DNA: TGTGCCAGCAGTTACTCGACAGGGGCAAATTCACCCCTCCACTTT; CDR3 protein: CASSYSTGANSPLHF
V gene: TRBV6-2/TRBV6-3; D gene: -; J gene: TRBJ1-1; clone size: -; CDR3 DNA: TGTGCCAGCAGTCAATTCCCGACGGGGAACACTGAAGCTTTCTTT; CDR3 protein: CASSQFPTGNTEAFF
V gene: TRBV5-6; D gene: -; J gene: TRBJ2-7; clone size: -; CDR3 DNA: TGTGCCAGCAGCTTGGCGGGTCAGGGGTGGTTTTTC; CDR3 protein: CASSLAGQGWFF
V gene: TRBV5-1; D gene: TRBD2; J gene: TRBJ2-5; clone size: -; CDR3 DNA: TGCGCCAGCGCCCCAATTGGTTTCCTAGCGGGAACTCAAGAGACCCAGTACTTC; CDR3 protein: CASAPIGFLAGTQETQYF
V gene: TRBV4-3; D gene: -; J gene: TRBJ2-5; clone size: once; CDR3 DNA: TGCGCCAGCAGCCCGCTGAGGCAGGGCGAGACCCAGTACTTC; CDR3 protein: CASSPLRQGETQYF
V gene: TRBV5-1; D gene: TRBD2; J gene: TRBJ2-7; clone size: -; CDR3 DNA: TGCGCCAGCAGCTTGGCCTACACCAGGGAGGGCTCCTACGAGCAGTACTTC; CDR3 protein: CASSLAYTREGSYEQYF
V gene: TRBV6-5; D gene: -; J gene: TRBJ2-7; clone size: -; CDR3 DNA: TGTGCCAGCAGGACAGTTCGGATTGCGGGGGAGCAGTACTTC; CDR3 protein: CASRTVRIAGEQYF
V gene: TRBV19; D gene: -; J gene: TRBJ1-4; clone size: -; CDR3 DNA: TGTGCCAGTAGTTCGAGGGGGAGCTCGACTAATGAAAAACTGTTTTTT; CDR3 protein: CASSSRGSSTNEKLFF
V gene: TRBV7-9; D gene: TRBD1; J gene: TRBJ1-1; clone size: once; CDR3 DNA: TGTGCCAGCAGCTTATCTGACAGGGCCAGGACTGAAGCTTTCTTT; CDR3 protein: CASSLSDRARTEAFF
V gene: TRBV30; D gene: TRBD1; J gene: TRBJ1-2; clone size: -; CDR3 DNA: TGTGCCTGGAAGGGGGCTTGGTATGGCTACACCTTC; CDR3 protein: CAWKGAWYGYTF
V gene: TRBV5-1; D gene: -; J gene: TRBJ2-1; clone size: -; CDR3 DNA: TGCGCCAGCAGCTTGCAGAACAATGAGCAGTTCTTC; CDR3 protein: CASSLQNNEQFF
V gene: TRBV2; D gene: TRBD1; J gene: TRBJ2-7; clone size: -; CDR3 DNA: TGTGCCAGCAGGGAAAAAATGGGACAGGTGCACTACGAGCAGTACTTC; CDR3 protein: CASREKMGQVHYEQYF
V gene: TRBV2; D gene: -; J gene: TRBJ2-3; clone size: once; CDR3 DNA: TGTGCCAGCAGTGAAGCGCATCCAGGTACCGCTAGCACAGATACGCAGTATTTT; CDR3 protein: CASSEAHPGTASTDTQYF
V gene: TRBV5-4; D gene: -; J gene: TRBJ1-6; clone size: -; CDR3 DNA: TGTGCCAGCAGCGGGACTGTATCGGATTCACCCCTCCACTTT; CDR3 protein: CASSGTVSDSPLHF
V gene: TRBV14; D gene: TRBD2; J gene: TRBJ2-7; clone size: -; CDR3 DNA: TGTGCCAGCAGCCAAGCCGGGGGGGGGACCTACGAGCAGTACTTC; CDR3 protein: CASSQAGGGTYEQYF
V gene: TRBV4-3; D gene: -; J gene: TRBJ2-1; clone size: -; CDR3 DNA: TGCGCCAGCAGCCAAGATCCCGAAGAGGAGCAGTTCTTC; CDR3 protein: CASSQDPEEEQFF
V gene: TRBV27; D gene: TRBD1; J gene: TRBJ2-7; clone size: few; CDR3 DNA: TGTGCCAGCAGTAGGGGACAGAGCTACGAGCAGTACTTC; CDR3 protein: CASSRGQSYEQYF
V gene: TRBV19; D gene: -; J gene: TRBJ1-1; clone size: -; CDR3 DNA: TGTGCCAGTAGTATTGACAGACTCATGAACACTGAAGCTTTCTTT; CDR3 protein: CASSIDRLMNTEAFF
V gene: TRBV4-1; D gene: -; J gene: TRBJ1-1; clone size: -; CDR3 DNA: TGCGCCAGCAGCCATCGATCGGGGGGCGCTGAAGCTTTCTTT; CDR3 protein: CASSHRSGGAEAFF
V gene: TRBV2; D gene: TRBD1; J gene: TRBJ1-6; clone size: -; CDR3 DNA: TGTGCCAGCAGAGGGACAGGGAATTCACCCCTCCACTTT; CDR3 protein: CASRGTGNSPLHF
V gene: TRBV7-9; D gene: -; J gene: TRBJ1-2; clone size: -; CDR3 DNA: TGTGCCAGCAGCTTAGCAGGGGATAGGGGCTACACCTTC; CDR3 protein: CASSLAGDRGYTF
V gene: TRBV18; D gene: TRBD1; J gene: TRBJ1-2; clone size: -; CDR3 DNA: TGTGCCAGCTCACCATTTGGGGACAGAGCTAACTATGGCTACACCTTC; CDR3 protein: CASSPFGDRANYGYTF
V gene: TRBV30; D gene: -; J gene: TRBJ1-4; clone size: -; CDR3 DNA: TGTGCCTGGAGTCGGGGGGCCGCCCGAAAACTGTTTTTT; CDR3 protein: CAWSRGAARKLFF
V gene: TRBV5-6; D gene: -; J gene: TRBJ1-1; clone size: once; CDR3 DNA: TGTGCCAGCAGCTTGTTTCACAGCTTGAACACTGAAGCTTTCTTT; CDR3 protein: CASSLFHSLNTEAFF
V gene: TRBV6-2/TRBV6-3; D gene: -; J gene: TRBJ1-1; clone size: -; CDR3 DNA: TGTGCCAGCAGTTGGGGGCGCCGGAATGAAGCTTTCTTT; CDR3 protein: CASSWGRRNEAFF
V gene: TRBV2; D gene: -; J gene: TRBJ2-2; clone size: -; CDR3 DNA: TGTGCCAGCAGTGACAGCGGGGAGCTGTTTTTT; CDR3 protein: CASSDSGELFF